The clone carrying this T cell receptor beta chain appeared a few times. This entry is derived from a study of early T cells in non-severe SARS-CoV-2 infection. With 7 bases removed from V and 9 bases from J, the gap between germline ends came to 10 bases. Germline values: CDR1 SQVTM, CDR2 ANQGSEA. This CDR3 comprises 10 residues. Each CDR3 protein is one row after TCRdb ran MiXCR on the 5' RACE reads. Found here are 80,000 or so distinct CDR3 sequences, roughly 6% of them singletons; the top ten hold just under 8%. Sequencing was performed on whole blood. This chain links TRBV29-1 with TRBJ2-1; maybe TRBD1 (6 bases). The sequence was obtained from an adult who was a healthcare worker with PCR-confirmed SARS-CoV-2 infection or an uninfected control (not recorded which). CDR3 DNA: TGCAGCGCCACAGGGTTTGAGCAGTTCTTC. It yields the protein CSATGFEQFF.